The 24 T cell receptor beta chains below come from one sample, sequenced in a study of T cell responses to AZD1222 COVID-19 vaccine. Data came from immunoSEQ multiplex PCR; TCRdb stores just in-frame clones and leaves some out. The sample lists more than 150,000 clones, 90% occurring once. Sample: peripheral blood, taken on day 0 of AZD1222 vaccination. All receptors derive from an adult in good health.

The chain has TRBV9 and TRBJ2-3; D is undetermined. From germline, CDR1 is SGDLS and CDR2 YYNGEE. The CDR3 contains 17 residues. V was clipped by 3 bases and J by 4 bases, with 21 bases between them. DNA for the CDR3: TGTGCCAGCAGCGAGCCCAGCCATGGCCTTTGGGCAGATACGCAGTATTTT. Protein: CASSEPSHGLWADTQYF.

The chain recombines TRBV9 with TRBJ1-1; D unresolved. Germline V lookup: CDR1 SGDLS, CDR2 YYNGEE. The V gene lost 0 bases and the J gene lost 3 bases, with 9 bases spanning the gap. This CDR3 has 14 residues. The CDR3 nucleotides read TGTGCCAGCAGCGTAGGTCAGACGGACACTGAAGCTTTCTTT. Its translation: CASSVGQTDTEAFF.

The chain couples TRBV5-1 to TRBJ2-5; either TRBD1 or TRBD2 may fit D (5 bases each). The CDR3 is 14 amino acids. Germline V CDR1 and CDR2: SGHRS, YFSETQ. V gave up 3 bases and J gave up 5 bases, with 14 bases separating them. The DNA for the CDR3 is TGCGCCAGCAGCTCCGGGGCCCCGGTTGAGACCCAGTACTTC. As protein: CASSSGAPVETQYF. Variable domain in full (rest from reference TRBV5-1 and TRBJ2-5): KAGVTQTPRYLIKTRGQQVTLSCSPISGHRSVSWYQQTPGQGLQFLFEYFSETQRNKGNFPGRFSGRQFSNSRSEMNVSTLELGDSALYLCASSSGAPVETQYFGPGTRLLVL.

The chain carries TRBV7-8 and TRBJ2-1, with 15 nucleotides matching TRBD2. The CDR3 consists of 17 residues. Germline V gene lookup returns CDR1 SGHVS and CDR2 FQNEAQ. The junction had 3 bases not matched to a gene; V was cut back by 1 base and J by 5 bases. The DNA of the CDR3 is TGTGCCAGCAGCTTAGAGGGACTAGCGGGGGGACACAATGAGCAGTTCTTC. Translating it yields CASSLEGLAGGHNEQFF. Variable domain in full (rest from reference TRBV7-8 and TRBJ2-1): GAGVSQSPRYKVAKRGQDVALRCDPISGHVSLFWYQQALGQGPEFLTYFQNEAQLDKSGLPSDRFFAERPEGSVSTLKIQRTQQEDSAVYLCASSLEGLAGGHNEQFFGPGTRLTVL.

This clone was seen a single time. The J gene is TRBJ2-7, the V gene TRBV4-1; 7 nucleotides align to TRBD1. The V and J ends lost 0 bases and 2 bases, in that order; junction bases with no gene match: 7. The germline gives CDR1 MGHRA, CDR2 YSYEKL. CDR3 length: 16 amino acids. This chain's CDR3 is CASSQETGTPAYEQYF. The CDR3, as DNA: TGCGCCAGCAGCCAAGAGACAGGGACCCCAGCCTACGAGCAGTACTTC.

In its sample, this clone was seen a few times. The chain links TRBV7-2 to TRBJ2-7; 7 nucleotides match TRBD1. The germline CDR1 and CDR2 sequences are SGHTA and FQGNSA. J was trimmed by 7 bases and V by 6 bases; bases with no gene match: 9. The CDR3 covers 13 residues. In DNA, the CDR3 is TGTGCCAGCAGTATCGACAGGGTGGAAGAGCAGTACTTC. This sequence encodes CASSIDRVEEQYF.

V usage is TRBV3-1 (or the pseudogene TRBV3-2) and J usage is TRBJ1-1; a possible D gene is TRBD1 (5 bases). CDR3 length: 14 residues. Trimming shortened V by 8 bases and J by 4 bases, and 17 bases separated the two germline ends. Germline lookup yields CDR1 LGHDT and CDR2 YNNKEL (reference sequence). The CDR3 nucleotides are TGTGCCAGCCGGGTGGGGGGAGAGAGCACTGAAGCTTTCTTT. This sequence encodes CASRVGGESTEAFF.

The chain recombines TRBV2 with TRBJ2-7; D is undetermined. The CDR3 is 11 residues long. Trimming removed 3 bases at V and 4 bases at J, with 4 bases between. The germline CDR1 and CDR2 sequences are SNHLY and FYNNEI. In nucleotides, the CDR3 is TGTGCCAGCAGTGACGGGTACGAGCAGTACTTC. Its protein is CASSDGYEQYF.

The chain combines TRBV5-1 with TRBJ1-5; the match to TRBD1 covers 8 bases. Unmatched junction bases numbered 9, after V lost 4 bases and J lost 9 bases. There are 14 residues in the CDR3. Germline V gene data show CDR1 as SGHRS and CDR2 as YFSETQ. The CDR3 DNA sequence: TGCGCCAGCAGCCTTAGGACAGGGCATCGGCCCCAGCATTTT. This codes for CASSLRTGHRPQHF. Drawing the rest from reference TRBV5-1 and TRBJ1-5, the complete variable domain is KAGVTQTPRYLIKTRGQQVTLSCSPISGHRSVSWYQQTPGQGLQFLFEYFSETQRNKGNFPGRFSGRQFSNSRSEMNVSTLELGDSALYLCASSLRTGHRPQHFGDGTRLSIL.

The genes are TRBV7-3 and TRBJ2-2; 11 nucleotides match TRBD2. The trim removed 5 bases at V and 3 bases at J, leaving 5 bases unmatched. Germline V gene lookup returns CDR1 SGHTA and CDR2 FQGTGA. This CDR3 has 16 residues. This CDR3 reads CASSKTSGGYTGELFF. The CDR3 coding sequence is TGTGCCAGCAGCAAAACTAGCGGGGGATACACCGGGGAGCTGTTTTTT.

The chain carries TRBV2 and TRBJ2-3; 13 nucleotides agree with TRBD2. Germline CDR1 SNHLY, CDR2 FYNNEI. The V gene end was trimmed by 6 bases and the J gene end by 4 bases; junction bases not matched to a gene: 4. The CDR3 spans 15 residues. The CDR3 nucleotides are TGTGCCAGCAGGGGACTAGCGGGGAGGGCAGATACGCAGTATTTT. Its protein product is CASRGLAGRADTQYF.

V is TRBV28 and J is TRBJ2-7, with 7 nucleotides matching TRBD1. CDR1 is MDHEN and CDR2 is SYDVKM in the germline V gene. J was trimmed by 4 bases and V by 6 bases; bases with no gene match: 3. The CDR3 runs 12 residues. The CDR3 DNA is TGTGCCAGCAGCTACAGGGGATACGAGCAGTACTTC. As protein: CASSYRGYEQYF.

The V gene is TRBV7-9, the J gene TRBJ2-3, with a weak D call TRBD2 (6 bases). The germline gives CDR1 SEHNR, CDR2 FQNEAQ (reference sequence). Trimming removed 5 bases from V and 5 bases from J, with 14 bases in between. The CDR3 totals 14 residues. CDR3 amino acids: CASSTGGGVDTQYF. In DNA form, the CDR3 reads TGTGCCAGCAGCACGGGCGGAGGGGTAGATACGCAGTATTTT.

The gene calls are TRBV10-3 and TRBJ1-3; D perhaps matches TRBD1 (5 bases). Deletions cut 10 bases from V and 3 bases from J, with 13 bases between. Germline loops: CDR1 ENHRY, CDR2 SYGVKD. This CDR3 region has 13 residues. CDR3 protein: CATSRGSGNTIYF. CDR3 sequence (DNA): TGTGCCACCTCCCGGGGGAGTGGAAACACCATATATTTT.

A single count supports this clone. The chain couples TRBV10-3 to TRBJ1-6; possible D gene TRBD1, 6 bases. V lost 9 bases and J 9 bases, leaving 15 bases between the germline ends. Germline V gene lookup returns CDR1 ENHRY and CDR2 SYGVKD. The CDR3 contains 13 residues. In DNA, the CDR3 is TGTGCCATAGGGCAGGGGAGTTTTTCACCCCTCCACTTT. Translated: CAIGQGSFSPLHF.

The V call is TRBV15, the J call TRBJ1-5, with TRBD1 identical over 7 bases. The trim removed 1 base at V and 3 bases at J, leaving 3 bases unmatched. Germline V gene lookup returns CDR1 LNHNV and CDR2 YYDKDF (reference sequence). This CDR3 has 15 residues. The CDR3 loop reads CATSRVGTVNQPQHF. The DNA for the CDR3 is TGTGCCACCAGCAGAGTCGGGACAGTCAATCAGCCCCAGCATTTT. The variable domain in full, completed from reference TRBV15 and TRBJ1-5, reads DAMVIQNPRYQVTQFGKPVTLSCSQTLNHNVMYWYQQKSSQAPKLLFHYYDKDFNNEADTPDNFQSRRPNTSFCFLDIRSPGLGDTAMYLCATSRVGTVNQPQHFGDGTRLSIL.

This chain links TRBV2 with TRBJ1-5, with D perhaps matching TRBD1 (6 bases). There are 16 residues in the CDR3. Germline V gene sequence: CDR1 SNHLY, CDR2 FYNNEI. V lost 5 bases to trimming and J lost 4 bases, with 18 bases between them. CDR3 in amino acids: CASSYVVWGPNQPQHF. CDR3 sequence (DNA): TGTGCCAGCAGTTACGTAGTATGGGGGCCGAATCAGCCCCAGCATTTT. The whole variable domain, remainder taken from reference TRBV2 and TRBJ1-5, is EPEVTQTPSHQVTQMGQEVILRCVPISNHLYFYWYRQILGQKVEFLVSFYNNEISEKSEIFDDQFSVERPDGSNFTLKIRSTKLEDSAMYFCASSYVVWGPNQPQHFGDGTRLSIL.

The V call is TRBV6-5, the J call TRBJ2-1, with TRBD1 identical over 8 bases. Germline V gene sequence: CDR1 MNHEY, CDR2 SVGAGI. Trimming at V came to 6 bases and at J to 4 bases, leaving 8 bases not matched to a gene. This CDR3 has 15 amino acids. The CDR3 nucleotides are TGTGCCAGCAGCCGCCACCGGGACAGGTACAATGAGCAGTTCTTC. This codes for CASSRHRDRYNEQFF.

J is TRBJ2-7 and V is TRBV5-1, with a tentative D call TRBD1 (9 bases). The CDR3 spans 16 residues. The germline V and J ends were trimmed by 3 bases and 3 bases, with 19 bases remaining between them. Germline values: CDR1 SGHRS, CDR2 YFSETQ. The CDR3 reads CASSSIAGQGNYEQYF. DNA of the CDR3: TGCGCCAGCAGCTCCATAGCGGGACAGGGAAACTACGAGCAGTACTTC.

This clone has just one count. The chain carries TRBV4-1 and TRBJ2-2; D call uncertain. CDR3 length: 14 amino acids. Trimming pared 3 bases from V and 5 bases from J, leaving 10 bases between. CDR1 and CDR2 from the germline V gene are MGHRA and YSYEKL. Here the CDR3 reads CASSQSPGTGELFF. The CDR3 coding sequence is TGCGCCAGCAGCCAGTCTCCCGGGACCGGGGAGCTGTTTTTT.

This chain connects TRBV7-3 to TRBJ1-6, with no clear D. The CDR3 has 14 amino acids. V lost 3 bases to trimming and J lost 6 bases, with 9 bases between them. Germline CDR1 SGHTA, CDR2 FQGTGA. The CDR3 is CASSLGGLNSPLHF. CDR3 nucleotides: TGTGCCAGCAGCTTGGGCGGACTTAATTCACCCCTCCACTTT.

The rearrangement uses TRBV18 and TRBJ1-1; D gene unclear. The V and J ends lost 2 bases and 8 bases respectively, with 15 bases between them. Germline values: CDR1 KGHSH, CDR2 LQKENI. The CDR3 spans 14 residues. The CDR3 region is CASSPLGQEGEAFF. The CDR3 nucleotides are TGTGCCAGCTCACCATTAGGGCAGGAAGGGGAAGCTTTCTTT.

This chain connects TRBV4-1 to TRBJ1-2; 11 nucleotides agree with TRBD1. Germline V CDR1 and CDR2: MGHRA, YSYEKL. With V trimmed by 3 bases and J by 5 bases, 11 bases remained unmatched. The CDR3 extends over 17 amino acids. CDR3 loop: CASSHPYRDRGMYGYTF. CDR3 nucleotides: TGCGCCAGCAGCCACCCTTACAGGGACAGGGGGATGTATGGCTACACCTTC.

The J gene is TRBJ2-1, the V gene TRBV4-2; tentatively, D is TRBD2 (5 bases). The CDR3 extends over 16 amino acids. Trimming stripped 4 bases from V and 0 bases from J, with 13 bases between. Per the germline V gene, CDR1 is LGHNA and CDR2 is YNFKEQ. CDR3 protein: CASSLYWESSYNEQFF. CDR3 in DNA: TGTGCCAGCAGCCTATACTGGGAGAGCTCCTACAATGAGCAGTTCTTC.